A selection of T cell receptor beta chains follows, all from one sample in a study of T cell responses to AZD1222 COVID-19 vaccine. Measured with immunoSEQ multiplex PCR; TCRdb has only the in-frame clones, and not every one. The sample contains around 200,000 clones, 85% to 95% of which appear only once. The sample in question was peripheral blood, obtained 28 days after the second dose of the MenACWY control vaccine. The receptors derive from an adult who received the MenACWY meningococcal vaccine as a control. Both conserved end residues are part of each CDR3. The D gene is left open where the match is weak. A row's size may be missing; if present it is once, few, many or a size class.

>NA|TRBV7-9|NA|TRBJ1-6
CASSLEGNSPLHF
TGTGCCAGCAGCTTAGAGGGTAATTCACCCCTCCACTTT
>NA|TRBV5-4|TRBD1|TRBJ2-2
CASSPGQGATGELFF
TGTGCCAGCAGCCCGGGACAGGGGGCCACCGGGGAGCTGTTTTTT
>few|TRBV5-6|TRBD1|TRBJ1-1
CASSLIRGKRGTEAFF
TGTGCCAGCAGCTTGATCAGGGGGAAGAGGGGCACTGAAGCTTTCTTT
>NA|TRBV29-1|TRBD2|TRBJ2-1
CGRSGGARNEQFF
TGCGGCCGTAGCGGGGGGGCTAGAAATGAGCAGTTCTTC
>NA|TRBV10-3|TRBD1|TRBJ1-4
CAISAQGTGNEKLFF
TGTGCCATCAGCGCACAGGGGACAGGGAATGAAAAACTGTTTTTT
>NA|TRBV6-5|NA|TRBJ1-6
CASSPGLIYNSPLHF
TGTGCCAGCAGCCCCGGCCTTATCTATAATTCACCCCTCCACTTT
>NA|TRBV5-1|NA|TRBJ2-5
CASSLVLGEETQYF
TGCGCCAGCAGCTTGGTTCTAGGGGAAGAGACCCAGTACTTC
>NA|TRBV7-2|NA|TRBJ1-5
CASSPNYVGNQPQHF
TGTGCCAGCAGCCCCAATTACGTTGGCAATCAGCCCCAGCATTTT
>NA|TRBV11-2|NA|TRBJ1-2
CASSPQTTNYGYTF
TGTGCCAGCAGCCCCCAGACCACTAACTATGGCTACACCTTC
>NA|TRBV5-5|TRBD1|TRBJ1-1
CASSSTGTTNTEAFF
TGTGCCAGCAGCTCGACAGGGACCACGAACACTGAAGCTTTCTTT
>NA|TRBV5-5|NA|TRBJ1-1
CASSRDSLNTEAFF
TGTGCCAGCAGCCGAGACAGCTTGAACACTGAAGCTTTCTTT
>NA|TRBV19|TRBD1|TRBJ1-1
CASSMGAQTGETEAFF
TGTGCCAGTAGTATGGGGGCCCAAACAGGGGAGACTGAAGCTTTCTTT
>NA|TRBV6-5|TRBD1|TRBJ1-1
CASSYLGTEREAFF
TGTGCCAGCAGTTACCTGGGGACAGAACGTGAAGCTTTCTTT
>NA|TRBV11-3|TRBD1|TRBJ2-7
CASSQWDSSLRSYEQYF
TGTGCCAGCAGCCAATGGGACAGCTCCTTGCGATCCTACGAGCAGTACTTC
>NA|TRBV19|NA|TRBJ1-1
CASSIDRTGTEAFF
TGTGCCAGTAGTATAGATCGGACGGGCACTGAAGCTTTCTTT
>NA|TRBV5-1|NA|TRBJ1-2
CASSPPTAYGYTF
TGCGCCAGCAGCCCACCGACGGCCTATGGCTACACCTTC
>NA|TRBV28|NA|TRBJ2-5
CASSLTGTGKETQYF
TGTGCCAGCAGTTTAACAGGGACGGGGAAAGAGACCCAGTACTTC
>NA|TRBV2|NA|TRBJ1-4
CASSDRALSNEKLFF
TGTGCCAGCAGTGACCGGGCCCTGTCTAATGAAAAACTGTTTTTT
>once|TRBV5-4|NA|TRBJ1-5
CASSSSGQGQPQHF
TGTGCCAGCAGCTCCAGTGGGCAGGGTCAGCCCCAGCATTTT
>NA|TRBV30|TRBD1|TRBJ2-7
CAWSVRSGTAQYF
TGTGCCTGGAGTGTACGATCAGGGACAGCGCAGTACTTC
>NA|TRBV29-1|NA|TRBJ1-1
CSAGEGDTEAFF
TGCAGCGCCGGGGAGGGGGACACTGAAGCTTTCTTT
>NA|TRBV29-1|NA|TRBJ2-1
CSVLPLNSYNEQFF
TGCAGCGTTCTTCCACTTAACTCCTACAATGAGCAGTTCTTC
>NA|TRBV11-2|NA|TRBJ2-7
CASSFSPSATYEQYF
TGTGCCAGCAGCTTTTCGCCCTCAGCAACCTACGAGCAGTACTTC
>once|TRBV30|NA|TRBJ2-1
CASGAGQTSSYNEQFF
TGTGCCAGTGGAGCTGGTCAGACGAGCTCCTACAATGAGCAGTTCTTC
>NA|TRBV27|NA|TRBJ2-2
CASSFNTGELFF
TGTGCCAGCAGCTTCAACACCGGGGAGCTGTTTTTT
>NA|TRBV5-4|NA|TRBJ1-5
CASSYGGDSRQPQHF
TGTGCCAGCAGCTATGGAGGGGACTCACGGCAGCCCCAGCATTTT
>NA|TRBV10-3|NA|TRBJ1-5
CAISDEVRNQPQHF
TGTGCCATCAGTGACGAGGTCCGCAATCAGCCCCAGCATTTT
>NA|TRBV18|NA|TRBJ2-7
CASSPGRAIYEQYF
TGTGCCAGCTCACCAGGCAGGGCAATTTACGAGCAGTACTTC
>NA|TRBV6-6|TRBD1|TRBJ2-7
CASSYSTGNTYEQYF
TGTGCCAGCAGTTACTCGACAGGGAACACCTACGAGCAGTACTTC
>NA|TRBV6-1|NA|TRBJ2-7
CASSEAGAGYEQYF
TGTGCCAGCAGTGAAGCGGGGGCCGGCTACGAGCAGTACTTC
>NA|TRBV6-4|NA|TRBJ1-5
CASSAGTNQPQHF
TGTGCCAGCAGTGCAGGGACTAATCAGCCCCAGCATTTT
>NA|TRBV5-8|TRBD1|TRBJ2-3
CASSLGVDTGVLTDTQYF
TGTGCCAGCAGCTTGGGCGTTGACACAGGGGTCCTCACAGATACGCAGTATTTT
>NA|TRBV27|TRBD1|TRBJ2-7
CASSLGQALYEQYF
TGTGCCAGCAGTTTAGGACAGGCCCTATACGAGCAGTACTTC
>few|TRBV5-1|TRBD1|TRBJ1-4
CASSFGQGREKLFF
TGCGCCAGCAGCTTCGGACAGGGGCGGGAAAAACTGTTTTTT
>NA|TRBV2|NA|TRBJ1-1
CASNVGALNSEAFF
TGTGCCAGCAATGTCGGGGCCTTGAACTCTGAAGCTTTCTTT
>few|TRBV2|NA|TRBJ1-5
CASRNLGGNQPQHF
TGTGCCAGCCGGAATTTGGGAGGCAATCAGCCCCAGCATTTT
>NA|TRBV30|TRBD1|TRBJ2-2
CAWSPALFRDRVSGELFF
TGTGCCTGGAGTCCGGCCCTTTTCCGGGACAGGGTTTCCGGGGAGCTGTTTTTT
>NA|TRBV5-4|TRBD2|TRBJ2-3
CASSFPSGGPDTQYF
TGTGCCAGCAGCTTCCCTAGCGGGGGGCCAGATACGCAGTATTTT
>NA|TRBV2|NA|TRBJ1-2
CASTLLTYGYTF
TGTGCCAGCACTTTGCTGACTTACGGCTACACCTTC
>NA|TRBV7-2|NA|TRBJ1-1
CASSLASGPGTEAFF
TGTGCCAGCAGCTTAGCGTCAGGGCCCGGCACTGAAGCTTTCTTT
>NA|TRBV6-2/TRBV6-3|NA|TRBJ2-7
CASSYFGFGYEQYF
TGTGCCAGCAGTTACTTCGGATTTGGGTACGAGCAGTACTTC
>NA|TRBV3-1/TRBV3-2|NA|TRBJ1-2
CASSQRDTTNYGYTF
TGTGCCAGCAGCCAGAGGGACACCACTAACTATGGCTACACCTTC
>NA|TRBV3-1/TRBV3-2|TRBD2|TRBJ2-3
CASSRLAGGADTQYF
TGTGCCAGCAGCCGACTAGCGGGGGGTGCAGATACGCAGTATTTT
>NA|TRBV6-2/TRBV6-3|TRBD1|TRBJ1-5
CASSSYPGQGNQPQHF
TGTGCCAGCAGTTCCTACCCGGGACAGGGCAATCAGCCCCAGCATTTT
>NA|TRBV19|NA|TRBJ1-5
CASSLRISNQPQHF
TGTGCCAGTAGTCTCCGAATTAGCAATCAGCCCCAGCATTTT
>NA|TRBV23-1|NA|TRBJ2-3
CASSHPRDPITDTQYF
TGCGCCAGCAGTCATCCCCGGGACCCAATTACAGATACGCAGTATTTT
>NA|TRBV2|TRBD1|TRBJ2-4
CASSGGTANIQYF
TGTGCCAGCAGTGGGGGGACAGCCAACATTCAGTACTTC